This T cell receptor beta chain was observed in a study of T-cell memory formation after mild COVID-19. One entry per CDR3 protein, called by TCRdb with MiXCR from the 5' RACE reads. Of a few hundred thousand distinct CDR3 sequences in the sample, 15% to 20% were seen once. Comment on this clonotype: Its target is unknown.

Trimming pared 3 bases from V and 2 bases from J, leaving 10 bases between. CDR1 and CDR2 (germline): LGHNA, YSLEER. This CDR3 comprises 14 residues. Study-wide points: Nothing confirmed that second-wave clones peaking on day 37 were specific for SARS-CoV-2.

The chain carries TRBV4-3 and TRBJ1-2, with unresolved D. The TCR was taken from a man aged 18 to 29 who had mild COVID-19 (a few samples of this study predate the infection). Cell type and time point are not known. The sequenced material came from PBMCs or a T cell subset sorted from them (not recorded which). The CDR3 region is CASSQEGFNYGYTF. The CDR3 DNA follows: TGCGCCAGCAGCCAGGAAGGATTCAACTATGGCTACACCTTC.